One and the same sample provided the 18 T cell receptor beta chains below, sequenced in a study of blood T cell repertoires in COVID-19. Measured with immunoSEQ multiplex PCR; TCRdb has only the in-frame clones, and not every one. The sample holds approximately 82,000 clones; roughly 91% are singletons and the top ten take approximately 1%. What was sequenced was PBMCs or T cells enriched from blood (not recorded which). The source of these receptors is a woman in her fifties or sixties with acute COVID-19.

The chain carries TRBV7-9 and TRBJ2-1; 7 bases match TRBD2. The CDR3 sequence is 14 residues long. V lost 4 bases, J lost 3 bases, and 3 bases stayed unmatched. The V gene's germline CDR1 is SEHNR and CDR2 FQNEAQ (reference sequence). In nucleotides, the CDR3 is TGTGCCAGCAGCTCGGGACTATTCTACAATGAGCAGTTCTTC. It specifies CASSSGLFYNEQFF.

The chain employs TRBV27 and TRBJ1-5, with TRBD1 identical over 10 bases. The CDR3 sequence is 15 residues long. Germline V CDR1 and CDR2: MNHEY, SMNVEV (reference sequence). With V trimmed by 5 bases and J by 7 bases, 8 bases remained unmatched. The CDR3 loop reads CASSATRDRGQPQHF. CDR3 DNA: TGTGCCAGCAGTGCAACCCGGGACAGGGGCCAGCCCCAGCATTTT.

The chain carries TRBV6-5 and TRBJ1-2; D may be TRBD1 (6 bases). The CDR3 consists of 12 residues. Germline CDR1 is MNHEY and CDR2 is SVGAGI. V was trimmed by 6 bases and J by 8 bases, leaving 13 bases between them. Written as DNA, the CDR3 is TGTGCCAGCAGCTTAACAGGGCAGGGCTACACCTTC. This codes for CASSLTGQGYTF.

The CDR3 bases are TGTGCCAGCTCACCAGCAGGGACAGGGGTAGTCACTGAAGCTTTCTTT. Its translation is CASSPAGTGVVTEAFF. V is TRBV18 and J is TRBJ1-1; 10 nucleotides agree with TRBD1. This CDR3 is built from 16 residues. The germline V gene encodes CDR1 KGHSH and CDR2 LQKENI. V dropped 2 bases and J dropped 4; count of bases not matched to a gene: 7.

This clone came up a few times. This rearrangement joins TRBV6-5 to TRBJ2-7; D is unclear. This CDR3 comprises 15 residues. The germline gives CDR1 MNHEY, CDR2 SVGAGI. The V end was cut by 0 bases, the J end by 2 bases, with 11 bases between. This chain's CDR3 is CASSYSSVTTYEQYF. CDR3 coding DNA: TGTGCCAGCAGTTACTCGAGTGTAACTACCTACGAGCAGTACTTC.

This chain joins TRBV12-3 or TRBV12-4 and TRBJ1-6; a possible D gene is TRBD1 (5 bases). Trimming left V 5 bases short and J 7 bases short, with 9 bases between. This CDR3 contains 13 residues. Here the CDR3 reads CASSGTTNSPLHF. CDR3 nucleotides: TGTGCCAGCAGTGGGACTACAAATTCACCCCTCCACTTT.

The chain employs TRBV14 and TRBJ1-5; 8 bases match TRBD1. The V and J ends lost 3 bases and 0 bases, in that order; junction bases with no gene match: 13. This CDR3 contains 19 residues. Germline V gene sequence: CDR1 SGHDN, CDR2 FVKESK. The CDR3 here is CASSHRWTGTPDSNQPQHF. In DNA form, the CDR3 reads TGTGCCAGCAGCCACAGATGGACAGGGACCCCCGATAGCAATCAGCCCCAGCATTTT.

The chain recombines TRBV19 with TRBJ2-1; D is uncertain. The CDR3 runs 16 residues. From germline, CDR1 is LNHDA and CDR2 SQIVND (reference sequence). Trimming shortened V by 3 bases and J by 0 bases, and 12 bases separated the two germline ends. CDR3 protein: CASSIGGFSSYNEQFF. DNA of the CDR3: TGTGCCAGTAGTATCGGTGGTTTTAGCTCCTACAATGAGCAGTTCTTC.

V gene TRBV5-6 combines with J gene TRBJ2-1; tentative D call: TRBD2 (6 bases). V dropped 0 bases and J dropped 8 bases, with 15 bases sitting between them. Germline CDR1 reads SGHDT; CDR2 reads YYEEEE. The CDR3 spans 15 residues. The CDR3 loop reads CASSLETGSLHEQFF. CDR3 in DNA: TGTGCCAGCAGCTTGGAAACCGGGAGTCTGCATGAGCAGTTCTTC.

CDR3 nucleotides: TGTCTCTCTTCGTCGAGGCAGGGGAAGTATGATGGCTACACCTTC. It is translated as CLSSSRQGKYDGYTF. V and J are TRBV7-2 and TRBJ1-2; tentative D call: TRBD1 (6 bases). Looked up from germline, CDR1 is SGHTA and CDR2 is FQGNSA. This CDR3 contains 15 residues.

This clone was observed once. CDR3 coding DNA: TGTGCCAGTAGTATAATCCAGGATAGCAATCAGCCCCAGCATTTT. Protein: CASSIIQDSNQPQHF. The rearrangement joins TRBV19 to TRBJ1-5; D not certain. The CDR3 loop spans 15 amino acids. V gave up 2 bases and J gave up 0 bases, with 8 bases separating them. Germline CDR1 and CDR2: LNHDA and SQIVND (reference sequence).

The chain combines TRBV7-9 with TRBJ2-4, with 7 bases matching TRBD2. The CDR3 loop spans 16 amino acids. Germline lookup yields CDR1 SEHNR and CDR2 FQNEAQ (reference sequence). Trimming took 1 base from V and 6 from J; bases not matched to a gene: 9. CDR3 in DNA: TGTGCCAGCAGCTTAGATTGGGGGGGAAGTGGAAACATTCAGTACTTC. It codes for CASSLDWGGSGNIQYF.

V usage is TRBV2 and J usage is TRBJ1-3; 9 bases fit TRBD1. This CDR3 spans 15 amino acids. From germline, CDR1 is SNHLY and CDR2 FYNNEI. J was trimmed by 4 bases and V by 10 bases; bases with no gene match: 11. The DNA of the CDR3 is TGTGCCACCCCTCTGGACAGGGGAACGGGAAACACCATATATTTT. Protein sequence: CATPLDRGTGNTIYF.

The chain couples TRBV6-5 to TRBJ1-2, with a weak D call TRBD1 (5 bases). Germline assignment: CDR1 MNHEY and CDR2 SVGAGI. The CDR3 is 14 amino acids. The ends were cut back, 7 bases at V and 5 bases at J, with 17 bases in the middle. As DNA, the CDR3 is TGTGCCAGCACGTCCCCTGGGAGGGGTTATGGCTACACCTTC. It encodes CASTSPGRGYGYTF.

This chain joins TRBV19 and TRBJ2-1; D uncertain. This CDR3 comprises 14 residues. Trimming took 0 bases from V and 4 from J, leaving 7 bases between them. The V gene's germline CDR1 is LNHDA and CDR2 SQIVND (reference sequence). Written as DNA, the CDR3 is TGTGCCAGTAGTATAGAAGTGGCATACAATGAGCAGTTCTTC. Translating it yields CASSIEVAYNEQFF.

This clone showed up just once. J is TRBJ2-3 and V is TRBV24-1; TRBD2 matches at 11 bases. Germline V lookup: CDR1 KGHDR, CDR2 SFDVKD. V shed 5 bases, J shed 2 bases, and the junction held 5 bases outside the gene matches. The CDR3 loop spans 16 amino acids. The CDR3 is CATSVRLAGNTDTQYF. The CDR3 DNA reads as TGTGCCACCAGTGTTAGACTAGCGGGGAACACAGATACGCAGTATTTT.

The chain carries TRBV12-3 or TRBV12-4 and TRBJ2-7, with 7 bases lining up with TRBD2. V gave up 3 bases and J gave up 7 bases; unmatched junction bases: 6. The CDR3 covers 13 residues. CDR3 nucleotide sequence: TGTGCCAGCAGTTTTGGGACTACACGGGAGCAGTACTTC. This gives the protein CASSFGTTREQYF.

The V call is TRBV19, the J call TRBJ1-3; 7 nucleotides match TRBD1. The junction had 10 bases not matched to a gene; V was cut back by 5 bases and J by 0 bases. The CDR3 spans 17 residues. Germline V gene data show CDR1 as LNHDA and CDR2 as SQIVND (reference sequence). In DNA, the CDR3 is TGTGCCAGTAGTCCGCGGACAGGACCTGCCTCTGGAAACACCATATATTTT. It translates to CASSPRTGPASGNTIYF.